This T cell receptor beta chain was sequenced during a study of cytomegalovirus exposure and HLA in healthy donors. The count of this clone is one. The study ran its PCR with 60 Vbeta and 13 Jbeta primers. Profiling relied on immunoSEQ multiplex PCR, and the TCRdb table lists in-frame clones only, not all of them. The sample lists about 150,000 clones, around 82% seen once, with approximately 6.3% in the top ten. Trimming shortened V by 5 bases and J by 1 base, and 12 bases separated the two germline ends. The CDR3 consists of 16 residues. Germline assignment: CDR1 SGHAT and CDR2 FQDESV (reference sequence).

V is TRBV11-1 and J is TRBJ2-6, with D maybe TRBD1 (6 bases). This receptor was taken from a woman aged 50 to 60 in good health and CMV-seropositive. Source material: PBMCs. The CDR3 nucleotides are TGTGCCAGCAGCCGAAAAGGACAGTCTGGGGCCAACGTCCTGACTTTC. This codes for CASSRKGQSGANVLTF.